These 32 T cell receptor beta chains were all obtained from the same sample, sequenced in a study of Ad26.COV2.S vaccination and SARS-CoV-2 variants. Specified treatment: 15 to 20 received Ad26.COV2.S at low or high dose, single or two shots; roughly five received placebo; per-sample allocation not given. The samples date from day 63 after the first vaccine or placebo injection. Measured with immunoSEQ multiplex PCR; TCRdb has only the in-frame clones, and not every one. The table has hundreds of thousands of clones, more than 80% seen once. This specimen consisted of peripheral blood, obtained in a trial of Ad26.COV2.S vaccine versus placebo. Every receptor here comes from a person aged 18-65 years who received the Ad26.COV2.S COVID-19 vaccine or a placebo.

The V call is TRBV29-1, the J call TRBJ2-7; tentative D call: TRBD2 (5 bases). Trimming removed 3 bases at V and 0 bases at J, with 6 bases between. Germline CDR1 is SQVTM and CDR2 is ANQGSEA. CDR3 length equals 12 residues. The CDR3 reads CSVEGSSYEQYF. The DNA for the CDR3 is TGCAGCGTTGAGGGGAGCTCCTACGAGCAGTACTTC.

The genes are TRBV3-1 (or the pseudogene TRBV3-2) and TRBJ2-1; 11 bases fit TRBD2. Germline V lookup: CDR1 LGHDT, CDR2 YNNKEL (reference sequence). The CDR3 runs 17 residues. V trimming: 1 base; J trimming: 1 base; junction bases outside the gene matches: 3. In DNA, the CDR3 is TGTGCCAGCAGCCAAGGGGGACTAGCGGTTTCCTACAATGAGCAGTTCTTC. Residues: CASSQGGLAVSYNEQFF.

Only a few counts were recorded for this clone. This chain links TRBV5-4 with TRBJ2-1; 9 bases match TRBD2. CDR3 length equals 14 residues. Germline V gene sequence: CDR1 SGHNT, CDR2 YYREEE (reference sequence). The ends lost 5 bases at V and 8 bases at J; junction bases unmatched: 8. In DNA form, the CDR3 reads TGTGCCAGCAGTAATAGCGGGAGTTGGTATGAGCAGTTCTTC. Amino acid sequence: CASSNSGSWYEQFF.

The J gene is TRBJ2-7, the V gene TRBV18, with D possibly matching TRBD2 (6 bases). The length of the CDR3 is 14 residues. The germline V gene encodes CDR1 KGHSH and CDR2 LQKENI. V was shortened by 3 bases and J by 5 bases, with 14 bases between the two germline ends. CDR3 bases: TGTGCCAGCTCACCGGGAGGAGGCTTAGACGAGCAGTACTTC. Its translation is CASSPGGGLDEQYF.

The J gene is TRBJ1-6, the V gene TRBV30; possibly TRBD1 for D (5 bases). Germline loops: CDR1 GTSNPN, CDR2 SVGIG (reference sequence). The length of the CDR3 is 13 residues. Deletions cut 3 bases from V and 10 bases from J, with 13 bases between. CDR3 amino acids: CAWSGTEGSPLHF. CDR3 coding DNA: TGTGCCTGGAGCGGGACCGAAGGGTCACCCCTCCACTTT. Based on the CDR3 plus reference TRBV30 and TRBJ1-6, the full variable domain is SQTIHQWPATLVQPVGSPLSLECTVEGTSNPNLYWYRQAAGRGLQLLFYSVGIGQISSEVPQNLSASRPQDRQFILSSKKLLLSDSGFYLCAWSGTEGSPLHFGNGTRLTVT.

CDR3 coding DNA: TGCGCCAGCAGCTTGGTGGCAGGGGGTGGCAATGAGCAGTTCTTC. Its translation is CASSLVAGGGNEQFF. This chain connects TRBV5-1 to TRBJ2-1, with 7 bases identical to TRBD1. V lost 0 bases, J lost 6 bases, and 6 bases stayed unmatched. Germline V gives CDR1 SGHRS, CDR2 YFSETQ. There are 15 residues in the CDR3.

This chain connects TRBV27 to TRBJ2-3; 7 bases match TRBD2. The CDR3 runs 15 residues. J gave up 0 bases and V 5 bases, and 5 bases lay outside the gene matches. Germline values: CDR1 MNHEY, CDR2 SMNVEV (reference sequence). The CDR3 sequence: CASSLTSASTDTQYF. The CDR3 region has the DNA TGTGCCAGCAGTCTCACTAGCGCCAGCACAGATACGCAGTATTTT.

The chain is built from TRBV19 and TRBJ1-5; 7 bases fit TRBD1. The CDR3 spans 14 residues. Per the germline V gene, CDR1 is LNHDA and CDR2 is SQIVND (reference sequence). The junction had 2 bases not matched to a gene; V was cut back by 4 bases and J by 2 bases. In DNA form, the CDR3 reads TGTGCCAGTAGTAAGGGGGCCGGCAATCAGCCCCAGCATTTT. As protein: CASSKGAGNQPQHF.

V usage is TRBV5-8 and J usage is TRBJ1-5; 10 positions agree with TRBD1. The CDR3 runs 15 residues. Germline CDR1 and CDR2: SGHTS and YDEGEE. The trim removed 2 bases at V and 6 bases at J, leaving 5 bases unmatched. The DNA of the CDR3 is TGTGCCAGCAGCTTTGAGGGGACAGGGGTTCAGCCCCAGCATTTT. Encoded protein: CASSFEGTGVQPQHF.

The genes are TRBV7-9 and TRBJ2-7; D unclear. Trimming removed 3 bases at V and 3 bases at J, with 9 bases between. CDR1 SEHNR and CDR2 FQNEAQ come from the germline V gene (reference sequence). The CDR3 is made up of 13 amino acids. In DNA form, the CDR3 reads TGTGCCAGCAGCTTGCCCCCGGGCTACGAGCAGTACTTC. Amino acids: CASSLPPGYEQYF.

This rearrangement joins TRBV5-1 to TRBJ1-4; perhaps TRBD1 as D (5 bases). The V end lost 0 bases, the J end lost 5 bases, and 8 bases lay between the germline ends. CDR1 and CDR2 from the germline V gene are SGHRS and YFSETQ. The CDR3 spans 14 residues. CDR3 protein: CASSLGGVNEKLFF. In DNA, the CDR3 is TGCGCCAGCAGCTTGGGAGGGGTGAATGAAAAACTGTTTTTT.

Only a few counts were recorded for this clone. The V and J genes are TRBV7-9 and TRBJ1-1; D unclear. The germline V gene encodes CDR1 SEHNR and CDR2 FQNEAQ (reference sequence). V lost 1 base to trimming and J lost 1 base, with 7 bases between them. The CDR3 contains 14 residues. DNA of the CDR3: TGTGCCAGCAGCTTAGTTGTGGGGAACACTGAAGCTTTCTTT. It translates to CASSLVVGNTEAFF.

V is TRBV27 and J is TRBJ2-3, with TRBD2 matching over 12 bases. The length of the CDR3 is 14 residues. V was pared by 10 bases and J by 4 bases, with 6 bases of the junction left unmatched. Germline loops: CDR1 MNHEY, CDR2 SMNVEV (reference sequence). CDR3 protein: CATQTSGSPDTQYF. In DNA, the CDR3 is TGTGCCACCCAGACTAGCGGGAGCCCAGATACGCAGTATTTT.

This clone came up once. The CDR3 is CASSLSTESSYEQYF. The CDR3 DNA follows: TGTGCCAGCAGCTTATCCACGGAGAGCTCCTACGAGCAGTACTTC. The rearrangement joins TRBV11-2 to TRBJ2-7; D is uncertain. V was shortened by 2 bases and J by 0 bases, with 11 bases between the two germline ends. Germline lookup yields CDR1 SGHAT and CDR2 FQNNGV. The CDR3 is 15 residues long.

This chain joins TRBV30 and TRBJ2-3; no firm D call. The length of the CDR3 is 14 residues. Per the germline V gene, CDR1 is GTSNPN and CDR2 is SVGIG (reference sequence). V lost 8 bases and J 0 bases, leaving 15 bases between the germline ends. CDR3 sequence reads: CATAKSLSTDTQYF. In nucleotides, the CDR3 is TGTGCCACGGCGAAGAGCCTGAGCACAGATACGCAGTATTTT.

The chain is built from TRBV5-1 and TRBJ2-5, with D maybe TRBD2 (5 bases). The V end was cut by 0 bases, the J end by 3 bases, with 15 bases between. This CDR3 spans 16 amino acids. Germline values: CDR1 SGHRS, CDR2 YFSETQ. CDR3 loop: CASSLGRRGSEETQYF. CDR3 nucleotides: TGCGCCAGCAGCTTGGGGAGAAGAGGGAGCGAAGAGACCCAGTACTTC.

This chain uses TRBV7-6 with TRBJ1-3, with a weak D call TRBD1 (6 bases). Germline-derived CDR1 and CDR2 are SGHVS and FNYEAQ. V was trimmed by 5 bases and J by 4 bases, leaving 18 bases between them. This CDR3 has 16 residues. The CDR3 loop is CASSPDWGRKGNTIYF. CDR3 nucleotides: TGTGCCAGCAGCCCCGATTGGGGGCGAAAAGGAAACACCATATATTTT.

The chain combines TRBV5-8 with TRBJ2-3, with 8 bases identical to TRBD2. Germline CDR1 and CDR2: SGHTS and YDEGEE. The V gene end was trimmed by 2 bases and the J gene end by 1 base; junction bases not matched to a gene: 9. This CDR3 spans 17 amino acids. The chain's CDR3 is CASSFREGRGGTDTQYF. The CDR3 DNA is TGTGCCAGCAGCTTCCGGGAGGGCCGAGGTGGCACAGATACGCAGTATTTT.

V and J are TRBV19 and TRBJ1-3; no clear D. V dropped 7 bases and J dropped 2 bases, with 9 bases sitting between them. Germline V gene data show CDR1 as LNHDA and CDR2 as SQIVND (reference sequence). CDR3 length: 13 residues. CDR3 amino acids: CASNEQPGNTIYF. The DNA of the CDR3 is TGTGCCAGTAACGAGCAACCTGGAAACACCATATATTTT.

V gene TRBV9 combines with J gene TRBJ2-4; no definite D call. CDR3 length: 17 residues. Trimming left V 0 bases short and J 6 bases short, with 19 bases between. Germline lookup yields CDR1 SGDLS and CDR2 YYNGEE. For the CDR3, the DNA is TGTGCCAGCAGCGTAGTCCTCCGGGTTGATGTATCAAACATTCAGTACTTC. This sequence encodes CASSVVLRVDVSNIQYF.

CDR3 sequence (DNA): TGTGCCAGCAGCCAAAGGACAGACACAGATACGCAGTATTTT. It encodes CASSQRTDTDTQYF. The V call is TRBV3-1 (or the pseudogene TRBV3-2), the J call TRBJ2-3; tentative D call: TRBD1 (6 bases). This CDR3 spans 14 amino acids. Germline V gene lookup returns CDR1 LGHDT and CDR2 YNNKEL (reference sequence). Trimming removed 2 bases from V and 2 bases from J, with 8 bases in between.

This chain connects TRBV10-1 to TRBJ2-1; D is perhaps TRBD1 or TRBD2 (5 bases each). This CDR3 has 12 residues. V was pared by 4 bases and J by 9 bases, with 10 bases between. Germline V gene data show CDR1 as WNHNN and CDR2 as SYGVQD (reference sequence). The CDR3 reads CASSGAGSEQFF. CDR3 sequence (DNA): TGCGCCAGCAGTGGGGCAGGGAGTGAGCAGTTCTTC.

The chain employs TRBV14 and TRBJ1-2; no definite D call. Germline CDR1 is SGHDN and CDR2 is FVKESK. The CDR3 extends over 13 amino acids. The V gene lost 5 bases and the J gene lost 8 bases, with 15 bases spanning the gap. CDR3 sequence reads: CASSAAVGIGYTF. The CDR3 DNA sequence: TGTGCCAGCAGCGCTGCAGTGGGAATCGGCTACACCTTC. The full variable domain, completed using reference TRBV14 and TRBJ1-2, is EAGVTQFPSHSVIEKGQTVTLRCDPISGHDNLYWYRRVMGKEIKFLLHFVKESKQDESGMPNNRFLAERTGGTYSTLKVQPAELEDSGVYFCASSAAVGIGYTFGSGTRLTVV.

This clone was counted a single time. One end of the junction varies from germline; a read error may be responsible. This chain connects TRBV20-1 to TRBJ2-7, with a tentative D call TRBD2 (5 bases). Per germline, CDR1 DFQATT and CDR2 SNEGSKA (reference sequence). This CDR3 region has 11 residues. CDR3 in DNA: TGCAGTGCTAGATTAGACGGGATCCTGAACTTC. Its translation is CSARLDGILNF.

J is TRBJ1-4 and V is TRBV6-4; weak D call: TRBD1 (6 bases). Trimming removed 6 bases at V and 7 bases at J, with 15 bases between. There are 14 residues in the CDR3. The germline gives CDR1 MRHNA, CDR2 SNTAGT. The CDR3 sequence: CASRAQGRLEKLFF. The CDR3 coding sequence is TGTGCCAGCAGGGCCCAGGGGAGACTTGAAAAACTGTTTTTT.

This chain joins TRBV6-5 and TRBJ1-3; no clear D gene. V was trimmed by 7 bases and J by 2 bases, leaving 9 bases between them. Germline-derived CDR1 and CDR2 are MNHEY and SVGAGI. The CDR3 contains 13 residues. The CDR3 spells CASTEVPGNTIYF. Written as DNA, the CDR3 is TGTGCCAGCACCGAGGTTCCTGGAAACACCATATATTTT.

V gene TRBV5-6 combines with J gene TRBJ2-7; 9 bases match TRBD2. J was trimmed by 0 bases and V by 4 bases; bases with no gene match: 11. The CDR3 has 17 amino acids. Germline loops: CDR1 SGHDT, CDR2 YYEEEE. The CDR3 bases are TGTGCCAGCAGCCCAGGGGGGCGGGAGGGTTTCTCCTACGAGCAGTACTTC. Translated: CASSPGGREGFSYEQYF.

A single count supports this clone. The chain links TRBV5-3 to TRBJ2-1; D remains unclear. TRBV5-3 qualifies as an ORF whose function is uncertain. This CDR3 spans 15 amino acids. V dropped 4 bases and J dropped 5 bases, with 16 bases sitting between them. The CDR3 reads CARSGPRVSDNEQFF. The CDR3 nucleotides read TGTGCCAGAAGCGGACCCCGGGTTTCCGACAATGAGCAGTTCTTC.

The V call is TRBV10-3, the J call TRBJ2-1, with TRBD2 matching over 13 bases. CDR3 length equals 16 residues. Germline V gene lookup returns CDR1 ENHRY and CDR2 SYGVKD. J gave up 6 bases and V 3 bases, and 5 bases lay outside the gene matches. The CDR3 nucleotides read TGTGCCATCAGTGACCTCACTAGCGGGAGGGCCAATGAGCAGTTCTTC. It codes for CAISDLTSGRANEQFF.

The chain has TRBV27 and TRBJ2-1, with 7 bases fitting TRBD1. The CDR3 is 15 residues long. V lost 5 bases, J lost 0 bases, and 4 bases stayed unmatched. Germline CDR1 is MNHEY and CDR2 is SMNVEV (reference sequence). The CDR3 spells CASSTGTASYNEQFF. CDR3 nucleotides: TGTGCCAGCAGTACGGGGACAGCCTCCTACAATGAGCAGTTCTTC.

V is TRBV23-1 and J is TRBJ2-7; possibly TRBD1 for D (6 bases). TRBV23-1 is filed as an ORF, its function uncertain. The CDR3 totals 17 residues. V shed 0 bases and J shed 5 bases, with 20 bases lying between them. CDR3 nucleotide sequence: TGCGCCAGCAGTCAATCGGGGACACCGGGCGCTAGCCACGAGCAGTACTTC. Translating gives CASSQSGTPGASHEQYF.

This clone was detected only once. The chain has TRBV6-6 and TRBJ2-5; perhaps TRBD1 as D (5 bases). The CDR3 has 12 amino acids. V was trimmed by 4 bases and J by 6 bases, leaving 9 bases between them. The germline V gene has CDR1 MNHNY and CDR2 SVGAGI (reference sequence). CDR3 in amino acids: CASSSPGKTQYF. Here the CDR3 DNA reads TGTGCCAGCAGTTCACCAGGGAAGACCCAGTACTTC.